The 14 T cell receptor beta chains below all came from one sample that was sequenced in a study of regulatory T cells in long-lasting Graves disease. Assembly of TCR beta libraries relied on iRepertoire HTBI primers together with Arm-PCR of CDR3 regions. One entry per CDR3 protein results from TCRdb running MiXCR on the multiplex PCR reads. The sample carries under 500,000 distinct CDR3 sequences, around 20% recorded once. The time point is: persistent/refractory GD, antithyroid drugs over 5 years with positive TRAb. PBMC-derived RNA was used for the TCR library. The source was peripheral blood mononuclear cells (PBMCs), collected when the disease was refractory, from a patient treated with antithyroid drugs. The receptors derive from a female donor with Graves disease.

This clonotype was seen only a few times. The J gene is TRBJ2-7, the V gene TRBV4-3; 10 nucleotides align to TRBD1. CDR1 is LGHNA and CDR2 is YSLEER in the germline V gene. This CDR3 has 14 residues. Germline trimming cut 4 bases from V and 4 bases from J; bases unmatched to any gene: 4. Here the CDR3 reads CASSRGQGRYEQYF. CDR3 sequence (DNA): TGCGCCAGCAGCCGGGGACAGGGGAGGTACGAGCAGTACTTC.

There are many counts of this clonotype. The chain has TRBV2 and TRBJ2-7, with 8 nucleotides matching TRBD2. Losses at the gene ends were 5 bases for V and 4 bases for J; bases not matched to a gene: 10. Germline lookup yields CDR1 SNHLY and CDR2 FYNNEI. There are 15 residues in the CDR3. The CDR3: CASSKTGTRRYEQYF. CDR3 coding DNA: TGTGCCAGCAGTAAAACCGGGACTAGAAGGTACGAGCAGTACTTC.

This clonotype came up many times. This chain links TRBV11-2 with TRBJ2-7, with 10 bases matching TRBD2. Trimming at V came to 0 bases and at J to 5 bases, leaving 13 bases not matched to a gene. The CDR3 extends over 18 amino acids. In germline, CDR1 is SGHAT, CDR2 FQNNGV. CDR3 loop: CASSLDPGASGSSNEQYF. The CDR3 region has the DNA TGTGCCAGCAGCTTAGATCCGGGGGCTAGCGGGAGTAGTAACGAGCAGTACTTC.

This clonotype was counted at least ten times. The genes are TRBV2 and TRBJ2-2; 8 bases map to TRBD1. This CDR3 comprises 18 residues. With V trimmed by 6 bases and J by 4 bases, 16 bases remained unmatched. From germline, CDR1 is SNHLY and CDR2 FYNNEI. CDR3 in amino acids: CASSPLVSGTGTTGELFF. In DNA form, the CDR3 reads TGTGCCAGCAGCCCCCTAGTTTCTGGGACAGGTACCACCGGGGAGCTGTTTTTT.

This clonotype has just a few counts. This chain uses TRBV28 with TRBJ2-3; 9 bases align to TRBD1. With V trimmed by 6 bases and J by 3 bases, 4 bases remained unmatched. Per germline, CDR1 MDHEN and CDR2 SYDVKM. There are 14 residues in the CDR3. CDR3 protein: CASSDRGRTDTQYF. CDR3 DNA: TGTGCCAGCAGCGACAGGGGGAGGACAGATACGCAGTATTTT.

The chain employs TRBV20-1 and TRBJ2-7; 9 nucleotides match TRBD1. J gave up 4 bases and V 6 bases, and 7 bases lay outside the gene matches. Germline V CDR1 and CDR2: DFQATT, SNEGSKA (reference sequence). This CDR3 is built from 13 residues. The CDR3 is CSASGTGLYEQYF. The CDR3 DNA reads as TGCAGTGCCTCTGGGACAGGGTTGTACGAGCAGTACTTC.

The rearrangement joins TRBV29-1 to TRBJ1-2; D call uncertain. V was clipped by 3 bases and J by 4 bases, with 12 bases between them. In germline, CDR1 is SQVTM, CDR2 ANQGSEA. The CDR3 totals 13 residues. CDR3 sequence reads: CSVDGGQSYGYTF. The CDR3 DNA reads TGCAGCGTTGACGGAGGGCAGAGCTATGGCTACACCTTC.

In this sample, this clonotype turned up many times. The chain couples TRBV15 to TRBJ1-4; D perhaps matches TRBD1 (5 bases). This CDR3 is built from 13 residues. Germline V lookup: CDR1 LNHNV, CDR2 YYDKDF (reference sequence). Trimming stripped 6 bases from V and 8 bases from J, with 13 bases between. The CDR3 sequence: CATSQGIWEKLFF. The CDR3 coding sequence is TGTGCCACCAGTCAGGGTATCTGGGAAAAACTGTTTTTT.

In its sample, this clonotype was seen a few times. The rearrangement joins TRBV27 to TRBJ2-7; the D gene could be TRBD1 or TRBD2 (5 bases each). The CDR3 extends over 14 amino acids. The V end was cut by 8 bases, the J end by 6 bases, with 20 bases between. Germline values: CDR1 MNHEY, CDR2 SMNVEV (reference sequence). The CDR3 coding sequence is TGTGCCAGCTACCGGGACGGCGGGCCCAGCGAGCAGTACTTC. Its protein product is CASYRDGGPSEQYF.

This clonotype was seen at least ten times. This chain connects TRBV28 to TRBJ2-2; 9 nucleotides match TRBD1. Germline V lookup: CDR1 MDHEN, CDR2 SYDVKM. The CDR3 length is 17 residues. The V gene end was trimmed by 6 bases and the J gene end by 2 bases; junction bases not matched to a gene: 10. The CDR3 is CASRPQQGALNTGELFF. DNA of the CDR3: TGTGCCAGCAGGCCACAACAGGGGGCCCTCAACACCGGGGAGCTGTTTTTT.

The table lists this clonotype with many counts. This chain connects TRBV4-1 to TRBJ1-1; D unclear. In germline, CDR1 is MGHRA, CDR2 YSYEKL. Trimming took off 3 bases at V and 4 bases at J, with 6 bases between the two ends. The CDR3 has 12 amino acids. CDR3 residues: CASSHGSTEAFF. The CDR3 nucleotides read TGCGCCAGCAGCCACGGGAGCACTGAAGCTTTCTTT.

There are a few counts of this clonotype. The chain combines TRBV7-9 with TRBJ1-4, with 9 bases identical to TRBD1. The CDR3 consists of 17 residues. Germline CDR1 reads SEHNR; CDR2 reads FQNEAQ (reference sequence). Trimming at V came to 5 bases and at J to 0 bases, leaving 7 bases not matched to a gene. The DNA for the CDR3 is TGTGCCAGCAGCCGCCACAGGGGGCCACCAACTAATGAAAAACTGTTTTTT. Translating it yields CASSRHRGPPTNEKLFF.

This clonotype was seen more than once but under ten times. The chain carries TRBV27 and TRBJ2-1, with a possible D match to TRBD2 (5 bases). Between the trimmed V and J ends, which lost 1 base and 7 bases, there was a span of 14 bases. The CDR3 has 15 residues. In germline, CDR1 is MNHEY, CDR2 SMNVEV (reference sequence). CDR3 sequence reads: CASSLLGLALNEQFF. Here the CDR3 DNA reads TGTGCCAGCAGTTTATTAGGTCTAGCATTGAATGAGCAGTTCTTC.

This clonotype was seen only a few times. This rearrangement joins TRBV7-8 to TRBJ2-7; a weak D match, TRBD2 (6 bases). The CDR3 consists of 13 residues. Trimming removed 5 bases at V and 0 bases at J, with 8 bases between. Germline lookup yields CDR1 SGHVS and CDR2 FQNEAQ. The CDR3 here is CASSATSSYEQYF. CDR3 in DNA: TGTGCCAGCAGCGCGACTAGCTCCTACGAGCAGTACTTC.